This T cell receptor beta chain was profiled in a study of shared clonotypes between healthy human individuals (dated by TCRdb to about 2020). For the study in its entirety: A few men and a couple of women, aged 18 to 49 years, made up the cohort. Libraries were prepared and TCR repertoires were sequenced by different laboratories using diverse techniques, in order to increase sequencing depth and limit assay-specific biases. For each donor, CD4 naive and CD4 memory were each run on three plates, CD8 naive on two plates, and CD8 memory on one plate. Per donor, leukapheresis produced somewhere between about 0.8 and 9.5 billion PBMCs. To estimate repertoire size and how much clonotype sharing occurs between individuals, the study deeply sequenced the blood TCR repertoires of about five healthy adults.

The CDR1 and CDR2 encoded by the germline V gene are ENHRY and SYGVKD. V and J lose 7 bases and 3 bases, and a span of 11 bases separates them. The CDR3 spans 13 residues, from the cysteine through the phenylalanine. The kept DNA is CDR3 alone, 39 bases in frame from the first base. About this clone itself: The clone's antigen remains unknown. Base qualities are missing; no much larger clone stands one base away.

Donors were healthy HIV-negative adults with no recently reported acute infections or vaccinations. Every donor was a Caucasian adult residing in Nashville, Tennessee, USA. Magnetic negative selection was used to enrich CD4+ T cells, after which naive cells were positively selected on CD45RA and the negative fraction became the memory subset. Blood was obtained by leukapheresis, after which PBMCs were separated by Ficoll-Histopaque density gradient centrifugation and cryopreserved in liquid nitrogen vapor phase. Purity and quantity of every magnetically sorted T cell population were checked by analytical flow cytometry. Each sorted fraction had its genomic DNA isolated and then quantified by UV absorbance on a Nanodrop 2000c. What the work shows at the level of the full study, not this receptor alone: When a few donors were compared, the shared fraction of clonotypes was 5% to 6.5% for naive CD4, roughly 3.4% for naive CD8, 2.3% for memory CD4, and about 0.36% for memory CD8. Incomplete sequencing was indicated by rarefaction of sorted-subset datasets, despite the large sequencing depth. Naive subsets generally had larger estimated clonotype richness than memory subsets. Sampling was limited to blood, and TCR repertoires in tissue likely differ from TCR repertoires in blood. Pairwise subsampling led to the expectation that sequencing depth would affect the degree of clonotype sharing among donors. Compared with non-shared clonotypes, the clonotypes found in all four sorted-subset donors had higher generation probabilities. The small number of donors limited the genetic and exposure-history diversity represented.

Using the deep immunoSEQ assay, TCR CDR3 regions were amplified from genomic DNA by multiplex PCR. Genomic DNA extracted from each cell subset was distributed evenly over all wells of several immunoSEQ 96-well plates, and each plate served as one replicate. For sorted subsets, 200 ng of genomic DNA, equivalent to some 30,000 T cell genomes, went into each replicate PCR. The purified libraries were quantified using a Qubit 3.0 fluorometer, sized with a Bioanalyzer 2100, and then quantified again using the KAPA Library Quantification kit. Each immunoSEQ 96-well plate was sequenced on its own single-read 150-cycle Illumina NextSeq 550 flow cell. Concerning the study's data processing: The immunoSEQ output contained only junctional sequences without quality scores, so filtering could not match that applied to full-length reads. Sequences were annotated with PyIR, a Python wrapper for IgBLAST v1.9, and V/J genes and CDR3 were assigned using IMGT germline references. Reads were filtered out if the reads had weak V/J assignments (E-value above 1e-6), no CDR3, stop codons, out-of-frame junctions, or ambiguous translated residues. V3J clonotypes were defined by identical inferred V gene, J gene, and CDR3 amino acid sequence. The percentage overlap between two repertoires was calculated by dividing the number of shared unique clonotypes by the size of the smaller repertoire. Three approaches were used to assess repertoire richness: RTK rarefaction, the Chao1 estimator, and Recon v2.1 estimates of unobserved clonotypes. Generation probabilities were computed with OLGA for all TCRbeta clonotypes obtained by the gDNA method from several donors. Sourced from immuneACCESS, this table was stored by TCRdb with only in-frame sequences that have V and J called. A share of the clones is absent; for the studies checked, an unresolved V gene accounts for under half, and the remainder has no known explanation. V and J calls plus clone size are reproduced from that table; the DNA served to infer D and trimming. For this sample there are roughly 2 million clones; 85% to 95% appear just once. The top ten clonotypes cover around 0.13% of the sample.

The receptor chain draws on TRBV10-3 and TRBJ2-3; 6 matching bases give a weak D call of TRBD1. Sequencing input: naive CD4+ T cells sorted from blood. What this sample's cell subset or site label stands for: CD45RA+ positively selected. This TCR was sampled from a man aged 18 to 29 in good health. The CDR3 here reads CAIMQGITDTQYF. The DNA is TGTGCCATCATGCAGGGGATAACAGATACGCAGTATTTT.